Listed below are T cell receptor beta chains from one sample, sequenced in a study of T cell responses to AZD1222 COVID-19 vaccine. The protocol was immunoSEQ multiplex PCR, while the TCRdb copy is restricted to in-frame clones and leaves out a portion. The repertoire holds under 35,000 clones, with roughly nine tenths as singletons. Specimen: peripheral blood, collected on day 0 of AZD1222 vaccination. The receptors originated from an adult in good health. The CDR3 runs from the conserved cysteine through the conserved F or W. The D gene is left open where the match is weak. Clone size is not always given. Where it is, it says once, few, many or a class for expanded clones.

d_gene	abundance	v_gene	len	j_gene	CDR3aa	CDR3nt
TRBD2	-	TRBV9	15	TRBJ2-1	CASSVMAGAYNEQFF	TGTGCCAGCAGCGTAATGGCGGGGGCCTACAATGAGCAGTTCTTC
TRBD2	-	TRBV5-1	17	TRBJ2-1	CASSLKLAGGPGNEQFF	TGCGCCAGCAGCCTGAAACTCGCGGGGGGGCCGGGCAATGAGCAGTTCTTC
-	-	TRBV5-5	15	TRBJ2-6	CASRGEGSGANVLTF	TGTGCCAGCAGGGGAGAGGGCTCTGGGGCCAACGTCCTGACTTTC
-	-	TRBV4-2	15	TRBJ2-7	CASSQDPWGTYEQYF	TGTGCCAGCAGCCAAGATCCGTGGGGGACCTACGAGCAGTACTTC
-	-	TRBV5-1	15	TRBJ1-4	CASSLLASTNEKLFF	TGCGCCAGCAGCTTGCTCGCCTCAACTAATGAAAAACTGTTTTTT
TRBD2	-	TRBV5-1	15	TRBJ2-5	CASSVTSGVQETQYF	TGCGCCAGCAGTGTGACTAGCGGGGTACAAGAGACCCAGTACTTC
TRBD1	-	TRBV12-3/TRBV12-4	12	TRBJ1-2	CASSGTAYGYTF	TGTGCCAGCAGCGGGACAGCCTATGGCTACACCTTC
-	-	TRBV7-2	13	TRBJ1-1	CASSSTGLGEAFF	TGTGCCAGCAGTTCTACAGGACTGGGAGAAGCTTTCTTT
TRBD1	-	TRBV7-2	13	TRBJ1-6	CASSLDRSRPLHF	TGTGCCAGCAGCTTGGACAGGAGCAGGCCCCTCCACTTT
TRBD1	-	TRBV19	15	TRBJ1-2	CASTPYSGQGNGYTF	TGTGCCAGTACCCCCTACTCGGGACAGGGGAACGGCTACACCTTC
-	-	TRBV29-1	11	TRBJ2-7	CSAQYSSEQYF	TGCAGCGCACAGTACAGCAGCGAGCAGTACTTC
-	-	TRBV7-2	13	TRBJ1-2	CASSLGGAGGYTF	TGTGCCAGCAGCTTAGGGGGCGCGGGTGGCTACACCTTC
-	-	TRBV27	13	TRBJ2-3	CASSLGGTDTQYF	TGTGCCAGCAGTTTAGGGGGTACAGATACGCAGTATTTT
TRBD1	-	TRBV28	12	TRBJ1-2	CASQAGGYGYTF	TGTGCATCACAGGCAGGGGGCTATGGCTACACCTTC
-	-	TRBV5-4	14	TRBJ2-5	CASSHPRAPETQYF	TGTGCCAGCAGCCACCCCAGGGCCCCAGAGACCCAGTACTTC
TRBD1	-	TRBV24-1	14	TRBJ1-2	CATRDRGPVYGYTF	TGTGCCACCAGAGACAGGGGCCCGGTCTATGGCTACACCTTC
-	few	TRBV2	13	TRBJ2-1	CASSERPDNEQFF	TGTGCCAGCAGTGAGAGACCAGACAATGAGCAGTTCTTC
-	-	TRBV14	15	TRBJ2-7	CASSQGRGGTYEQYF	TGTGCCAGCAGCCAAGGGCGGGGTGGAACCTACGAGCAGTACTTC
-	-	TRBV6-1	15	TRBJ2-1	CASSDGQSSYNEQFF	TGTGCCAGCAGTGACGGGCAGAGCTCCTACAATGAGCAGTTCTTC
TRBD2	-	TRBV29-1	13	TRBJ2-2	CSVETSGVGELFF	TGCAGCGTTGAGACTAGCGGGGTTGGGGAGCTGTTTTTT
TRBD1	-	TRBV19	15	TRBJ1-1	CASSPGTAKNTEAFF	TGTGCCAGTAGTCCCGGGACAGCAAAGAACACTGAAGCTTTCTTT
-	-	TRBV19	14	TRBJ2-7	CASSIQGESDEQYF	TGTGCCAGTAGTATCCAGGGCGAGTCCGACGAGCAGTACTTC
-	-	TRBV18	15	TRBJ1-6	CASSLQGNLNSPLHF	TGTGCCAGCTCACTACAGGGAAATCTAAATTCACCCCTCCACTTT
TRBD1	once	TRBV6-6	18	TRBJ1-1	CASSHRDRGRGRGTEAFF	TGTGCCAGCAGTCACCGGGACAGGGGGCGCGGGAGGGGCACTGAAGCTTTCTTT
-	-	TRBV23-1	12	TRBJ1-2	CASSRRGYGYTF	TGCGCCAGCAGTCGAAGAGGCTATGGCTACACCTTC
-	-	TRBV3-1/TRBV3-2	15	TRBJ2-2	CASSRDTMGTGELFF	TGTGCCAGCAGCCGCGACACGATGGGCACCGGGGAGCTGTTTTTT
-	-	TRBV5-6	14	TRBJ1-2	CASSLGRGSYGYTF	TGTGCCAGCAGCTTGGGTCGGGGGAGCTACGGCTACACCTTC
-	-	TRBV11-3	11	TRBJ2-7	CASSSGHEQYF	TGTGCCAGCAGCTCGGGGCACGAGCAGTACTTC
-	-	TRBV14	16	TRBJ1-6	CASSQIVSANNSPLHF	TGTGCCAGCAGCCAAATTGTTTCGGCAAATAATTCACCCCTCCACTTT
-	once	TRBV21-1	17	TRBJ2-7	CASSKGRVSGPSYEQYF	TGTGCCAGCAGCAAAGGGAGGGTAAGCGGACCCTCCTACGAGCAGTACTTC
-	-	TRBV2	15	TRBJ1-2	CASRLGEGSNYGYTF	TGTGCCAGCAGGTTGGGGGAGGGTTCTAACTATGGCTACACCTTC
-	-	TRBV7-9	17	TRBJ1-5	CASSLGVGLNSNQPQHF	TGTGCCAGCAGCTTAGGCGTGGGACTGAATAGCAATCAGCCCCAGCATTTT
-	-	TRBV7-2	14	TRBJ2-7	CASSLGGVSYEQYF	TGTGCCAGCAGCTTAGGTGGGGTATCCTACGAGCAGTACTTC
-	-	TRBV18	16	TRBJ1-1	CASSPVKANGNTEAFF	TGTGCCAGCTCACCCGTCAAGGCCAATGGGAACACTGAAGCTTTCTTT
-	-	TRBV7-8	13	TRBJ1-2	CASSPRGFSGYTF	TGTGCCAGCAGCCCCCGGGGTTTTAGCGGCTACACCTTC
-	-	TRBV10-1	12	TRBJ2-3	CASSEGGDTQYF	TGCGCCAGCAGTGAGGGAGGAGATACGCAGTATTTT
-	-	TRBV4-2	15	TRBJ1-2	CASSQDLAGNYGYTF	TGTGCCAGCAGCCAAGATCTAGCGGGGAACTATGGCTACACCTTC
TRBD1	-	TRBV12-3/TRBV12-4	13	TRBJ1-2	CASSHRTGPGYTF	TGTGCCAGCAGTCACCGGACAGGGCCTGGCTACACCTTC
-	-	TRBV7-2	13	TRBJ1-1	CASSLESGGRAFF	TGTGCCAGCAGCTTAGAGTCGGGAGGTAGGGCTTTCTTT
-	-	TRBV6-2/TRBV6-3	15	TRBJ1-3	CASSYSKSPVDTIYF	TGTGCCAGCAGTTACTCGAAGTCCCCCGTGGACACCATATATTTT
-	-	TRBV19	15	TRBJ1-1	CASSTLIQGRTEAFF	TGTGCCAGTAGTACCTTAATCCAGGGGCGCACTGAAGCTTTCTTT
-	few	TRBV11-3	16	TRBJ1-3	CASSLDGRGGADTIYF	TGTGCCAGCAGCTTAGATGGCCGCGGAGGGGCGGACACCATATATTTT
TRBD2	once	TRBV20-1	15	TRBJ2-2	CSASPTSGATGELFF	TGCAGTGCTAGTCCGACTAGCGGGGCCACCGGGGAGCTGTTTTTT
-	-	TRBV13	13	TRBJ1-3	CASSSQAGNTIYF	TGTGCCAGCAGCTCCCAAGCTGGAAACACCATATATTTT
-	once	TRBV6-1	15	TRBJ1-6	CASSEVSRPNSPLHF	TGTGCCAGCAGTGAAGTATCTCGGCCTAATTCACCCCTCCACTTT
-	-	TRBV15	16	TRBJ2-7	CATSRDPQGPADEQYF	TGTGCCACCAGCAGAGATCCCCAGGGTCCGGCGGACGAGCAGTACTTC
TRBD2	once	TRBV9	18	TRBJ2-6	CASSPRTSAGSGANVLTF	TGTGCCAGCAGCCCCCGGACTAGCGCGGGTTCTGGGGCCAACGTCCTGACTTTC
-	-	TRBV5-4	13	TRBJ2-7	CASSSGARYEQYF	TGTGCCAGCAGTTCCGGGGCGAGATACGAGCAGTACTTC
TRBD1	once	TRBV5-1	15	TRBJ2-5	CASSPGDRPQETQYF	TGCGCCAGCAGCCCGGGGGACAGGCCTCAAGAGACCCAGTACTTC
-	-	TRBV7-2	14	TRBJ1-1	CASSRDNMNTEAFF	TGTGCCAGCAGCCGGGACAACATGAACACTGAAGCTTTCTTT
-	-	TRBV30	13	TRBJ1-2	CAWSVGQGKGYTF	TGTGCCTGGAGTGTCGGCCAGGGCAAAGGCTACACCTTC
TRBD1	once	TRBV6-5	14	TRBJ2-1	CASSYTGAYNEQFF	TGTGCCAGCAGTTACACAGGGGCCTACAATGAGCAGTTCTTC
TRBD2	-	TRBV5-1	14	TRBJ2-1	CASSTSGGGNEQFF	TGCGCCAGCAGCACTAGCGGGGGAGGCAATGAGCAGTTCTTC
TRBD1	-	TRBV18	13	TRBJ1-1	CASSPDRVTEAFF	TGTGCCAGCTCGCCGGACAGGGTCACTGAAGCTTTCTTT
-	-	TRBV5-1	14	TRBJ1-1	CASSLAGQYTEAFF	TGCGCCAGCAGCTTGGCCGGACAGTACACTGAAGCTTTCTTT
TRBD1	-	TRBV2	15	TRBJ1-4	CASSESRDRGQKLFF	TGTGCCAGCAGTGAATCTAGGGACAGGGGGCAAAAACTGTTTTTT
TRBD1	-	TRBV6-5	13	TRBJ2-5	CASSSTGRVTQYF	TGTGCCAGCAGCTCGACAGGGCGCGTGACCCAGTACTTC
TRBD2	-	TRBV14	16	TRBJ2-7	CASSPVSGGAWSSQYF	TGTGCCAGCAGCCCAGTCAGCGGGGGGGCGTGGTCGTCGCAGTACTTC
-	-	TRBV20-1	17	TRBJ2-2	CSASGSGPASNTGELFF	TGCAGTGCTAGTGGTTCAGGCCCCGCGTCGAACACCGGGGAGCTGTTTTTT
TRBD1	-	TRBV3-1/TRBV3-2	15	TRBJ1-6	CASSPRQGGNSPLHF	TGTGCCAGCAGCCCTCGACAGGGAGGGAATTCACCCCTCCACTTT